Below, one T cell receptor (beta chain) is given with its context. Its antigen is as yet unknown. Losses at the gene ends were 4 bases for V and 2 bases for J; bases not matched to a gene: 7. This CDR3 contains 16 residues. The germline gives CDR1 MDHEN, CDR2 SYDVKM. The data originate from a study of T cell repertoires in cytomegalovirus infection. Study background: CMV infection together with matching HLA type was indicated by public TCR beta signatures. Study-wide findings and caveats: Cumulative public TCR beta family frequency identified carriers of CMV plus the relevant HLA. Ex vivo, HLA-C-restricted CMV-specific TCR beta clonotypes prevailed over the rest of the response.

TCRdb re-called the reads through MiXCR, storing one row per CDR3 protein. The sample has 250,000 to 350,000 distinct CDR3 sequences; about 25% are singletons. This TCR was recovered from a human donor in good health (CMV status not recorded). Some clones in this sample may be carry-over from other donors' samples. Sequenced sample: PBMCs. J is TRBJ2-5 and V is TRBV28; 10 bases are a match to TRBD1. CDR3 sequence (DNA): TGTGCCAGCAGTTATACTCCGGGACAGGGGCAAGAGACCCAGTACTTC. Protein product: CASSYTPGQGQETQYF.